This T cell receptor beta chain originates from a study of OX40 agonist ivuxolimab in advanced cancers. Sequenced by immunoSEQ multiplex PCR; TCRdb stores in-frame clones only, minus some. The sample has roughly 56,000 clones, approximately 85% seen once. The CDR3 length is 15 residues. Germline CDR1 SGHNT, CDR2 YYREEE (reference sequence). The V end lost 3 bases, the J end lost 3 bases, and 12 bases lay between the germline ends. The TCR sequence derives from an adult with an advanced solid tumor such as melanoma, head and neck, liver or kidney cancer. The chain recombines TRBV5-4 with TRBJ1-4; TRBD1 is a possible D gene (6 bases). The material was CD4+ or CD8+ T cells sorted from blood, obtained in a trial of the OX40 agonist ivuxolimab. The CDR3 sequence: CASSSTGSANEKLFF. The DNA of the CDR3 is TGTGCCAGCAGCTCTACAGGGTCGGCTAATGAAAAACTGTTTTTT.